A selection of T cell receptor beta chains follows, all from one sample in a study of immune characterization of retroperitoneal liposarcoma. TCRdb redid the calling of the PCR reads with MiXCR, one entry per CDR3 protein. Of about 2,600 distinct CDR3 sequences in the sample, roughly 52% are singletons; the top ten hold roughly 62%. What was sequenced was tumor tissue. The receptors shown here come from a female donor with retroperitoneal liposarcoma. The conserved cysteine and the conserved F or W are not part of the CDR3 here. Fields, in order: V gene, J gene, CDR3 length, clone size, CDR3 protein. Clone size is stated in some rows and not others, as once, few, many or a class when expanded.

>TRBV6-1|TRBJ2-2|13|medium-sized
ASSEPGTNTGELF
>TRBV6-1|TRBJ2-3|15|few
ASNAGLAGAHTDTQY
>TRBV6-6|TRBJ2-7|11|few
ASSYSRYYEQY
>TRBV6-1|TRBJ2-7|11|-
ASSNGGGYEQY
>TRBV6-1|TRBJ2-1|11|-
ASRTSGSGEQF
>TRBV6-1|TRBJ2-5|12|few
ASSEFGLEETQY
>TRBV6-8|-|12|-
ASSPGLVRETQY
>TRBV7-2|-|10|-
ASSLAIGEQY
>TRBV7-3|-|12|-
ASSPRVPYNEQY
>TRBV7-2|TRBJ1-4|12|-
ASSYDRGDEKLF
>TRBV24-1|TRBJ2-2|15|-
ATSAYVALPNTGELF
>TRBV11-2|TRBJ2-1|13|-
ASSLDGGLANEQF
>TRBV6-1|TRBJ2-7|12|-
ASSRDRSSYEQY
>TRBV6-8|TRBJ2-1|11|-
ASSSLAGEEQF
>TRBV6-1|TRBJ2-2|12|-
ASSPGIDTGELF
>TRBV7-2|-|13|large
ASSLDRQRVFEQY
>TRBV11-1|TRBJ2-4|13|-
ASSPQTGFGNEQY
>TRBV6-1|TRBJ1-1|12|once
ASSEGSGDTEAF
>TRBV6-4|TRBJ2-3|12|-
ASSERGGTDTQY
>TRBV12-3/TRBV12-4|TRBJ2-1|12|-
ASSSSGTSYEQF